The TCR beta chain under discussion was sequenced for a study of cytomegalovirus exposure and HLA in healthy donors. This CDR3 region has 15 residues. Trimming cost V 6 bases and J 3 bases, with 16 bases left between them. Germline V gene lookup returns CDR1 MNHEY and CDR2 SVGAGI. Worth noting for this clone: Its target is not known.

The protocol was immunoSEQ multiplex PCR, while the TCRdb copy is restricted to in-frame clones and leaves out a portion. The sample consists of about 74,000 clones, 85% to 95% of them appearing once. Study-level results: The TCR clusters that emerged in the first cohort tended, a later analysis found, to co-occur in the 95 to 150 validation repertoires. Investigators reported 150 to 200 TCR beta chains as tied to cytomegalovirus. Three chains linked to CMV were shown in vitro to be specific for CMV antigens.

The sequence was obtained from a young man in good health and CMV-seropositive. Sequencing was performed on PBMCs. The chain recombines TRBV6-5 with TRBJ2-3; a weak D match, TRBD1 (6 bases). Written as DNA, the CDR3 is TGTGCCAGCAGCCCTGAACAGGGTATGACAGATACGCAGTATTTT. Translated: CASSPEQGMTDTQYF.